Shown below are 10 T cell receptor beta chains from a single sample sequenced in a study of T cells of healthy individuals. Via MiXCR, TCRdb re-called the 5' RACE reads, giving one row per CDR3 protein. Seen here are 60,000 to 80,000 distinct CDR3 sequences, 15% to 20% observed once, and the top ten hold around 5%. The receptors come from a human donor in good health.

The rearrangement joins TRBV7-9 to TRBJ2-1; D is perhaps TRBD2 (7 bases). Trimming removed 2 bases from V and 7 bases from J, with 15 bases in between. The CDR3 sequence is 15 residues long. CDR1 and CDR2 (germline): SEHNR, FQNEAQ (reference sequence). CDR3 protein: CASSLHGGRFNEQFF. The CDR3 DNA is TGTGCCAGCAGCTTACACGGGGGGCGGTTTAATGAGCAGTTCTTC.

Only a few counts were recorded for this clonotype. The V and J genes are TRBV3-1 and TRBJ2-1; 11 nucleotides align to TRBD2. CDR3 length: 13 residues. CDR1 LGHDT and CDR2 YNNKEL come from the germline V gene (reference sequence). J lost 5 bases, V lost 11 bases, and 5 bases had no gene match. CDR3 sequence reads: CAAASGGNNEQFF. In nucleotides, the CDR3 is TGTGCCGCTGCTAGCGGGGGGAACAATGAGCAGTTCTTC.

This clonotype occurred once. The chain recombines TRBV3-1 with TRBJ2-1; D is unresolved. CDR1 and CDR2 from the germline V gene are LGHDT and YNNKEL (reference sequence). The CDR3 length is 14 residues. V lost 0 bases and J 5 bases, leaving 8 bases between the germline ends. This CDR3 is CASSQEGFNNEQFF. The CDR3 nucleotides read TGTGCCAGCAGCCAAGAGGGGTTCAACAATGAGCAGTTCTTC.

Comments on this clonotype: An end of the junction differs from the germline gene, which may be a read error. The chain joins TRBV25-1 to TRBJ2-7; 12 bases line up with TRBD1. CDR3 length equals 14 residues. Germline-derived CDR1 and CDR2 are MGHDK and SYGVNS. DNA for the CDR3: TGTGTCAGCAGTGCGGGACAGGGGGCGATTGAGCAGTACTTC. This gives the protein CVSSAGQGAIEQYF.

The chain carries TRBV11-2 and TRBJ2-5; 8 bases match TRBD2. Trimming took 4 bases from V and 7 from J; bases not matched to a gene: 8. This CDR3 contains 14 residues. The germline CDR1 and CDR2 sequences are SGHAT and FQNNGV. The CDR3 nucleotides read TGTGCCAGCAGCTCGGGGCGGGAGGTTGTGACCCAGTACTTC. Its protein is CASSSGREVVTQYF.

This clonotype was counted at least ten times. This rearrangement joins TRBV4-2 to TRBJ2-7; D may be TRBD1 (6 bases). The CDR3 is made up of 15 amino acids. Germline CDR1 and CDR2: LGHNA and YNFKEQ. V gave up 4 bases and J gave up 4 bases, with 17 bases separating them. Here the CDR3 DNA reads TGTGCCAGCAGCCCCCTTTTGGGGGCTCAGTACGAGCAGTACTTC. The encoded protein is CASSPLLGAQYEQYF.

The V gene is TRBV5-1, the J gene TRBJ2-2; D is unclear. The CDR3 extends over 13 amino acids. Trimming left V 0 bases short and J 2 bases short, with 2 bases between. Looked up from germline, CDR1 is SGHRS and CDR2 is YFSETQ. This chain's CDR3 is CASSLGNTGELFF. CDR3 sequence (DNA): TGCGCCAGCAGCTTGGGAAACACCGGGGAGCTGTTTTTT.

This chain connects TRBV7-6 to TRBJ2-5; D is perhaps TRBD2 (6 bases). Between the trimmed V and J ends, which lost 5 bases and 9 bases, there was a span of 13 bases. The germline CDR1 and CDR2 sequences are SGHVS and FNYEAQ. The CDR3 extends over 12 amino acids. This CDR3 is CASSPTGEAQYF. The CDR3 DNA is TGTGCCAGCAGCCCGACTGGGGAGGCCCAGTACTTC. The variable domain in full, with the rest retrieved from reference TRBV7-6 and TRBJ2-5, is GAGVSQSPRYKVTKRGQDVALRCDPISGHVSLYWYRQALGQGPEFLTYFNYEAQQDKSGLPNDRFSAERPEGSISTLTIQRTEQRDSAMYRCASSPTGEAQYFGPGTRLLVL.

The J gene is TRBJ1-4, the V gene TRBV5-1; 9 bases are shared with TRBD1. Trimming at V came to 6 bases and at J to 7 bases, leaving 10 bases not matched to a gene. The CDR3 loop spans 15 amino acids. CDR1 is SGHRS and CDR2 is YFSETQ in the germline V gene. The CDR3 region is CASKATGGASEKLFF. DNA for the CDR3: TGCGCCAGCAAAGCCACAGGGGGCGCGAGTGAAAAACTGTTTTTT. The whole variable domain, remainder taken from reference TRBV5-1 and TRBJ1-4, is KAGVTQTPRYLIKTRGQQVTLSCSPISGHRSVSWYQQTPGQGLQFLFEYFSETQRNKGNFPGRFSGRQFSNSRSEMNVSTLELGDSALYLCASKATGGASEKLFFGSGTQLSVL.

The CDR3 DNA reads TGTGCCAGCAGCCCGGACAGGGCCCTAGCGGATACGCAGTATTTT. Its translation: CASSPDRALADTQYF. V and J are TRBV7-9 and TRBJ2-3; 8 bases fit TRBD1. With 5 bases clipped from V and 6 bases from J, the junction kept 10 bases outside the gene matches. This CDR3 contains 15 residues. Germline V CDR1 and CDR2: SEHNR, FQNEAQ (reference sequence).